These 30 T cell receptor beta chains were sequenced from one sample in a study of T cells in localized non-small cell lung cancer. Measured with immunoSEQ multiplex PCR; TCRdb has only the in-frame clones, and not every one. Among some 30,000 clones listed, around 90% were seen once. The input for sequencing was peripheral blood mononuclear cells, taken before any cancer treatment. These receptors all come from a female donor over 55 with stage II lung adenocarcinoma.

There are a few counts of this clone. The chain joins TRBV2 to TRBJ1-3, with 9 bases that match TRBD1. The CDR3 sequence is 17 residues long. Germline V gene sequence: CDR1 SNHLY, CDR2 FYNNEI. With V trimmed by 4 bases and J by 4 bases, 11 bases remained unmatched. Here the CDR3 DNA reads TGTGCCAGCAGTGCCGATCGGGCCGGGACAGGGGGAAACACCATATATTTT. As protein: CASSADRAGTGGNTIYF.

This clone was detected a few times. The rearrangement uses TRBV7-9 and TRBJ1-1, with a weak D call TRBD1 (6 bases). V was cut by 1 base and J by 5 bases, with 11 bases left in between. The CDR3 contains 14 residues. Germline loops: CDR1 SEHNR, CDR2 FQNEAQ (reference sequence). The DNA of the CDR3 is TGTGCCAGCAGCTTAGGGCAGGGGAGGACTGAAGCTTTCTTT. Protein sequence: CASSLGQGRTEAFF.

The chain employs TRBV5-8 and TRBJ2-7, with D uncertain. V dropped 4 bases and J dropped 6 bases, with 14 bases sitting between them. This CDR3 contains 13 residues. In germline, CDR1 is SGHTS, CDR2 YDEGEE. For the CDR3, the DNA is TGTGCCAGCAGCAAGCTGGCCTTCCTCGAGCAGTACTTC. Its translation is CASSKLAFLEQYF.

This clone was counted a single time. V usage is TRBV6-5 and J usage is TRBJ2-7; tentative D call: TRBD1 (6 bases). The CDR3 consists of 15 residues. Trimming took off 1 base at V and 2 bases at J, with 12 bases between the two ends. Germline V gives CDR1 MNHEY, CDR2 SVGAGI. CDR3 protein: CASSYFEGVTYEQYF. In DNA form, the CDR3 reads TGTGCCAGCAGTTACTTTGAGGGGGTTACCTACGAGCAGTACTTC.

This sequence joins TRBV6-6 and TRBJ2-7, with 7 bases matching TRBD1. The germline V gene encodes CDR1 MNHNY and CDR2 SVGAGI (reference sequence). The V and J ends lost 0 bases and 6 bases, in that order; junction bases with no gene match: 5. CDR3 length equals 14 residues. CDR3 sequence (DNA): TGTGCCAGCAGTTACTCGACAGGGTGGGGCGAGCAGTACTTC. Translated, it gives CASSYSTGWGEQYF.

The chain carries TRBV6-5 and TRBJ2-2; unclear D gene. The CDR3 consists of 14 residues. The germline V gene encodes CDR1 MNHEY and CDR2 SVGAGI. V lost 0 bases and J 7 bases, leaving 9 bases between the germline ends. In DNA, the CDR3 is TGTGCCAGCAGTTACTCGAGAGGCATCGGGGAGCTGTTTTTT. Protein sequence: CASSYSRGIGELFF.

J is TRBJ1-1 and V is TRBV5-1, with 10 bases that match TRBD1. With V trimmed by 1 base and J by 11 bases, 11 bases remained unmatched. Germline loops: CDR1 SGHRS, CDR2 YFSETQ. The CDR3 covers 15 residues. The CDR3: CASSLQGAGQGKAFF. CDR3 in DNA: TGCGCCAGCAGCTTGCAGGGTGCGGGACAGGGGAAGGCTTTCTTT.

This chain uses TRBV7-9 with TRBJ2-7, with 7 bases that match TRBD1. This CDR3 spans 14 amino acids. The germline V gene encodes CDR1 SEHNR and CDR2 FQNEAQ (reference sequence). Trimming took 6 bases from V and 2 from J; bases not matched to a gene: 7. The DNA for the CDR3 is TGTGCCAGCAGACACGGGACAGAGACCTACGAGCAGTACTTC. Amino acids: CASRHGTETYEQYF.

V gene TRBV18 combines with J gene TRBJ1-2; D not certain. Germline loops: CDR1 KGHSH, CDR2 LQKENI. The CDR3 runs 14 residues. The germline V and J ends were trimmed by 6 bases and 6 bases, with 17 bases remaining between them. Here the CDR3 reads CASSSNPPTDGYTF. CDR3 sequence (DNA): TGTGCCAGCTCTTCCAATCCTCCTACCGATGGCTACACCTTC.

DNA of the CDR3: TGCGCCAGCAGCCAGAACAGGGGGACCAAAAACATTCAGTACTTC. Protein sequence: CASSQNRGTKNIQYF. The chain links TRBV4-3 to TRBJ2-4; 8 nucleotides match TRBD1. The CDR3 contains 15 residues. J was trimmed by 2 bases and V by 3 bases; bases with no gene match: 3. CDR1 and CDR2 (germline): LGHNA, YSLEER.

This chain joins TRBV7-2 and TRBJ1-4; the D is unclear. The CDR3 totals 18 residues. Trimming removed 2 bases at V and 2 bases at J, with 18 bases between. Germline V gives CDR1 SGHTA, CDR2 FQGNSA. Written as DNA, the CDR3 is TGTGCCAGCAGCTTACTTTCCCAGGTTCTGGGCACTAATGAAAAACTGTTTTTT. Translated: CASSLLSQVLGTNEKLFF.

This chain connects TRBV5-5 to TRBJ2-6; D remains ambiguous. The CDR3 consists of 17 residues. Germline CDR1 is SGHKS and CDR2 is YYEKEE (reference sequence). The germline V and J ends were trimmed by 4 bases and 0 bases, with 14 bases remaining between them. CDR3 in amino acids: CASSPPAVFSGANVLTF. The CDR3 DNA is TGTGCCAGCAGCCCCCCTGCTGTGTTCTCTGGGGCCAACGTCCTGACTTTC.

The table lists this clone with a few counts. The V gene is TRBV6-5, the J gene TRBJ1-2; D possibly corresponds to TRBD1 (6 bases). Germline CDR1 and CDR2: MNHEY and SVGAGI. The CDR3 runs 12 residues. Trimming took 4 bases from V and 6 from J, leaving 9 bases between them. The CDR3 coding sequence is TGTGCCAGCAGTTTACAGGGACATGGCTACACCTTC. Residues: CASSLQGHGYTF.

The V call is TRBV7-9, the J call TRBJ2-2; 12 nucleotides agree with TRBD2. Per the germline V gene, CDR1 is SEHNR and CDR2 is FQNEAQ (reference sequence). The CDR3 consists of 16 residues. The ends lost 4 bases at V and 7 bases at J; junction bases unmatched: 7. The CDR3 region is CASSSRTSGMYGELFF. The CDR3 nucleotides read TGTGCCAGCAGCTCTCGGACTAGCGGGATGTACGGGGAGCTGTTTTTT.

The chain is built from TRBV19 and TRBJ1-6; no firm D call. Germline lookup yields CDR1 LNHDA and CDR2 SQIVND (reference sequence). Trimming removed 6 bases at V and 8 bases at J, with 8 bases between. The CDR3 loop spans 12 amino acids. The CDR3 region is CASRGGYSPLHF. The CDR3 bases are TGTGCCAGTAGGGGAGGGTATTCACCCCTCCACTTT.

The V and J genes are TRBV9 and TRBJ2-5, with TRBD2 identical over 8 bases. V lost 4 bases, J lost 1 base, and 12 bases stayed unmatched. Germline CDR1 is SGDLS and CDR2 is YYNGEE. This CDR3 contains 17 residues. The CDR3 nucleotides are TGTGCCAGCAGCCTATGGGGTAAGCGGGGGACCCAAGAGACCCAGTACTTC. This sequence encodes CASSLWGKRGTQETQYF.

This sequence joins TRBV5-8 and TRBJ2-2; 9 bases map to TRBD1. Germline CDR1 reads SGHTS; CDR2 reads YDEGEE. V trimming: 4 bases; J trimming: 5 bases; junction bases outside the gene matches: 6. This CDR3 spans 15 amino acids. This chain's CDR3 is CASSAGTGWTGELFF. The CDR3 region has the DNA TGTGCCAGCAGCGCCGGGACAGGGTGGACCGGGGAGCTGTTTTTT.

The CDR3 spells CASSDSRGSTDTQYF. The DNA for the CDR3 is TGTGCCAGCAGTGACTCCAGGGGAAGCACAGATACGCAGTATTTT. The chain couples TRBV2 to TRBJ2-3, with D perhaps matching TRBD1 (6 bases). In germline, CDR1 is SNHLY, CDR2 FYNNEI. The V and J ends lost 3 bases and 0 bases respectively, with 10 bases between them. This CDR3 contains 15 residues. The full variable domain, with the rest looked up from reference TRBV2 and TRBJ2-3, is EPEVTQTPSHQVTQMGQEVILRCVPISNHLYFYWYRQILGQKVEFLVSFYNNEISEKSEIFDDQFSVERPDGSNFTLKIRSTKLEDSAMYFCASSDSRGSTDTQYFGPGTRLTVL.

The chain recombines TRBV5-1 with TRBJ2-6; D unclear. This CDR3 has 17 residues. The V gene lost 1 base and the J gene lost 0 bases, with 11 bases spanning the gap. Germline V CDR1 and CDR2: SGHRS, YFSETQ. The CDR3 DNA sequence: TGCGCCAGCAGCTTGTCGCCAGGATCCTCTGGGGCCAACGTCCTGACTTTC. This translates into CASSLSPGSSGANVLTF.

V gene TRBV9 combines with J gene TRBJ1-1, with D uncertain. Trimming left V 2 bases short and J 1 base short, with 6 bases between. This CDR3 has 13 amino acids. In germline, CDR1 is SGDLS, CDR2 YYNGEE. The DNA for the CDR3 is TGTGCCAGCAGCGTCGACTGGAACACTGAAGCTTTCTTT. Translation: CASSVDWNTEAFF.

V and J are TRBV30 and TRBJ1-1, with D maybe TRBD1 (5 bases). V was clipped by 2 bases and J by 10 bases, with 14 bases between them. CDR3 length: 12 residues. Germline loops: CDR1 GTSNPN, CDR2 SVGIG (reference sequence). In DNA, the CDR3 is TGTGCCTGGAGTAGCCAGGGTAACGGAGCTTTCTTT. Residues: CAWSSQGNGAFF.

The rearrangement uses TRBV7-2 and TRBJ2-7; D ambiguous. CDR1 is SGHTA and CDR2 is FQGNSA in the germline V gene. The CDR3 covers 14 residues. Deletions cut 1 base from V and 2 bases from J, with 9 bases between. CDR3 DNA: TGTGCCAGCAGCTTAGGAGGCCTAGCCTACGAGCAGTACTTC. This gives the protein CASSLGGLAYEQYF.

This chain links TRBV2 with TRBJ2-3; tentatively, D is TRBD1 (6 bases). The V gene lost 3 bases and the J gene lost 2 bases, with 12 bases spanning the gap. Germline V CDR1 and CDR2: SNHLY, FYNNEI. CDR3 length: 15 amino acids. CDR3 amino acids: CASSDRSGVTDTQYF. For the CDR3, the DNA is TGTGCCAGCAGTGATAGGTCAGGGGTCACAGATACGCAGTATTTT.

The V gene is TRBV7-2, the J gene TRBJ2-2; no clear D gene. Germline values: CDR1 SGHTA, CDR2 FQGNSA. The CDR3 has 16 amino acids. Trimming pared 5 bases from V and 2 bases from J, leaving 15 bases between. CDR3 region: CASSGSASLNTGELFF. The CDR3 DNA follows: TGTGCCAGCAGCGGATCAGCCTCCCTAAACACCGGGGAGCTGTTTTTT.

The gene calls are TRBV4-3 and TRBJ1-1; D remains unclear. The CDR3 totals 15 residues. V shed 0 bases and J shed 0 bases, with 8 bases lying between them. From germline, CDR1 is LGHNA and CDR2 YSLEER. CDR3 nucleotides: TGCGCCAGCAGCCAAGATGTACGGATGAACACTGAAGCTTTCTTT. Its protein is CASSQDVRMNTEAFF.

CDR3 nucleotide sequence: TGTGCCTCCCAAGCGGGGATCAACCAGCCCTACGAGCAGTACTTC. This translates into CASQAGINQPYEQYF. This chain uses TRBV27 with TRBJ2-7, with 7 bases aligning to TRBD2. J lost 2 bases, V lost 11 bases, and 15 bases had no gene match. The CDR3 runs to 15 residues. Germline assignment: CDR1 MNHEY and CDR2 SMNVEV (reference sequence).

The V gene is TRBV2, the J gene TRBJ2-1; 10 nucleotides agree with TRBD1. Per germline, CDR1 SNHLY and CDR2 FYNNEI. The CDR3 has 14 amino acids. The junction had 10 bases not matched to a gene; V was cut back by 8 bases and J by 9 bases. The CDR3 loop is CASGETGGLSEQFF. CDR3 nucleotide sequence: TGTGCCAGCGGGGAGACAGGGGGCCTCTCTGAGCAGTTCTTC.

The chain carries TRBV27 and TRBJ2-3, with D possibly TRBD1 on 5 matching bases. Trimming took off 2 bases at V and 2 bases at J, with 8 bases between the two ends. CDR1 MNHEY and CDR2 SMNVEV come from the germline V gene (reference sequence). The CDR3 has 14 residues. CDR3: CASSLGRVTDTQYF. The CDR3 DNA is TGTGCCAGCAGTTTAGGCAGGGTCACAGATACGCAGTATTTT.

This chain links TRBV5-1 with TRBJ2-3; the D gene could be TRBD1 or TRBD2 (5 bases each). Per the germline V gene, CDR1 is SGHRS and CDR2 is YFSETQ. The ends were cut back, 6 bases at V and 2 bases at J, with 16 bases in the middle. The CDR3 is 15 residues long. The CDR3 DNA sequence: TGCGCCAGCACCCTGAGGGACCTCGCCACAGATACGCAGTATTTT. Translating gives CASTLRDLATDTQYF. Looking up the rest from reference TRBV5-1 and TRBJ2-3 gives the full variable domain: KAGVTQTPRYLIKTRGQQVTLSCSPISGHRSVSWYQQTPGQGLQFLFEYFSETQRNKGNFPGRFSGRQFSNSRSEMNVSTLELGDSALYLCASTLRDLATDTQYFGPGTRLTVL.

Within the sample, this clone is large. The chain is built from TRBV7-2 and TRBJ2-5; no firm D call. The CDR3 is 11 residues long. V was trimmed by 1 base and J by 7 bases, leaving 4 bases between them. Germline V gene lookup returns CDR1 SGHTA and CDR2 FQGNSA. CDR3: CASSLDVTQYF. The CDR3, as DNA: TGTGCCAGCAGCTTAGACGTGACCCAGTACTTC.